What follows is one T cell receptor beta chain and its context. This record belongs to a study of blood T cell repertoires in COVID-19. Study information: The samples span acute and convalescent COVID-19 from the United States, Italy and Spain. PBMCs, B-cell-depleted T cells, or T cells were the source of the cDNA or gDNA that made up the material.

The assay was immunoSEQ multiplex PCR, and TCRdb's table has in-frame clones only and misses some. Of 200,000 to 250,000 clones listed, about nine tenths were seen once; the top ten hold roughly 5.8%. V lost 4 bases and J 0 bases, leaving 13 bases between the germline ends. The length of the CDR3 is 15 residues. Per germline, CDR1 SGDLS and CDR2 YYNGEE. The source material was peripheral blood. The clonotype was recovered from a man aged 55 to 70 with acute or convalescent COVID-19. The chain uses TRBV9 and TRBJ2-5; D may be TRBD2 (5 bases). In DNA form, the CDR3 reads TGTGCCAGCAGCCCTATGAGCGGCTACCAAGAGACCCAGTACTTC. Residues: CASSPMSGYQETQYF.